The present TCR delta chain was sequenced within a study of Vδ1+ human thymocytes. The CDR3 extends over 21 amino acids. CDR1 is TSWWSYY and CDR2 is QGS in the germline V gene. Trimming took 0 bases from V and 2 from J, leaving 28 bases between them. The sorted cells were CD3+ Vdelta1+ Vdelta2- thymocytes from alphabeta-depleted thymus. RNA was extracted from the cells and then reverse transcribed. The CDR3 regions were amplified by multiplex PCR from V-gene primers to a constant-region primer. TCRdb fed the multiplex PCR reads into CATT to redo clone calling. The sample holds 25,000 to 30,000 delta-chain clones, more than 6% seen once. Note on this clone: The antigen remains unidentified.

Points from the study as a whole: Bulk data may be misread because of unexpected Vdelta2 sequences. Many TRG clonotypes were shared between donors; TRD repertoires were essentially private. Thymic TRG and TRD repertoires appeared highly polyclonal. Approximately 19% of thymic delta-chain sequences were Vdelta2, with few Vdelta3, unlike blood Vdelta1+ controls.

This receptor was obtained from a girl in the first two years of life who had congenital heart surgery. The sequencing input was Vdelta1+ gamma-delta thymocytes from the thymus. Subset defined: FACS-sorted CD3+ TCRalphabeta- TCRVdelta1+ TCRVdelta2- thymocytes. The chain employs TRDV1 and TRDJ1; D may match TRDD2 or TRDD3 (6 bases each). Written as DNA, the CDR3 is TGTGCTCTTGGGGAACTATGGCCTCTATTCCTAACCGGGGGGGAAACCGATAAACTCATCTTT. It translates to CALGELWPLFLTGGETDKLIF.